This T cell receptor (beta chain) appears in the sequencing data of a study of blood T cell repertoires in COVID-19. Assay: immunoSEQ multiplex PCR; the TCRdb copy retains only in-frame clones and omits some. Of 84,000 or so clones listed, about four fifths were seen once; the top ten hold about 11%. Losses at the gene ends were 6 bases for V and 2 bases for J; bases not matched to a gene: 8. This CDR3 comprises 15 residues. The germline V gene encodes CDR1 MDHEN and CDR2 SYDVKM. The sequence derives from a woman aged 40 to 50 with active or convalescent COVID-19. Source material: peripheral blood. This chain uses TRBV28 with TRBJ2-3, with 7 bases identical to TRBD1. CDR3 DNA: TGTGCCAGCAGGGTCGGGACAGATATCACAGATACGCAGTATTTT. As protein: CASRVGTDITDTQYF.